One and the same sample provided the 19 T cell receptor beta chains below, sequenced in a study of cytomegalovirus exposure and HLA in healthy donors. Generated by immunoSEQ multiplex PCR, the TCRdb table keeps only in-frame clones and is missing some. This sample has 130,000 or so clones, with 75% to 90% found just once. The sample taken for sequencing was PBMCs. The source is a woman aged 25 to 39 in good health and CMV-seropositive.

The chain couples TRBV20-1 to TRBJ2-5, with 9 bases fitting TRBD2. The germline gives CDR1 DFQATT, CDR2 SNEGSKA (reference sequence). The CDR3 has 10 amino acids. The DNA of the CDR3 is TGCGCGGGGGGGGTTGAGACCCAGTACTTC. It codes for CAGGVETQYF.

This clone was detected a few times. This chain uses TRBV2 with TRBJ1-5; perhaps TRBD1 as D (5 bases). Per germline, CDR1 SNHLY and CDR2 FYNNEI. This CDR3 is 13 amino acids long. The V end was cut by 4 bases, the J end by 2 bases, with 6 bases between. The CDR3 nucleotides are TGTGCCAGCAGTGCGACAGGCAATCAGCCCCAGCATTTT. Protein: CASSATGNQPQHF.

The chain carries TRBV4-2 and TRBJ1-5; D is uncertain. V lost 0 bases and J lost 3, with 12 bases in between. The CDR3 length is 16 residues. In germline, CDR1 is LGHNA, CDR2 YNFKEQ. This CDR3 is CASSQDKQAPNQPQHF. The DNA for the CDR3 is TGTGCCAGCAGCCAAGATAAGCAGGCTCCCAATCAGCCCCAGCATTTT.

In this sample, this clone turned up a few times. V usage is TRBV5-1 and J usage is TRBJ1-2, with D possibly TRBD1 on 5 matching bases. Per the germline V gene, CDR1 is SGHRS and CDR2 is YFSETQ. The CDR3 length is 14 residues. V shed 3 bases and J shed 8 bases, with 17 bases lying between them. In nucleotides, the CDR3 is TGCGCCAGCAGCTCCTCCGGGACTGGGACGGGCTACACCTTC. This codes for CASSSSGTGTGYTF. The full variable domain, its missing parts supplied by reference TRBV5-1 and TRBJ1-2, is KAGVTQTPRYLIKTRGQQVTLSCSPISGHRSVSWYQQTPGQGLQFLFEYFSETQRNKGNFPGRFSGRQFSNSRSEMNVSTLELGDSALYLCASSSSGTGTGYTFGSGTRLTVV.

In nucleotides, the CDR3 is TGTGCCAGTAGTGCGCAACAGGGGAAGAATCAGCCCCAGCATTTT. It encodes CASSAQQGKNQPQHF. The chain joins TRBV19 to TRBJ1-5; 7 nucleotides agree with TRBD1. Per germline, CDR1 LNHDA and CDR2 SQIVND (reference sequence). The V gene end was trimmed by 5 bases and the J gene end by 4 bases; junction bases not matched to a gene: 8. The CDR3 totals 15 residues.

The chain uses TRBV5-1 and TRBJ2-7, with 9 bases aligning to TRBD1. J gave up 7 bases and V 6 bases, and 11 bases lay outside the gene matches. CDR3 size: 14 residues. Germline-derived CDR1 and CDR2 are SGHRS and YFSETQ. The CDR3 loop is CASTPGTGLGEQYF. The DNA of the CDR3 is TGCGCCAGCACCCCCGGGACAGGGCTGGGGGAGCAGTACTTC.

The chain has TRBV4-2 and TRBJ2-5; 11 nucleotides line up with TRBD2. This CDR3 is built from 21 residues. V lost 0 bases and J lost 4; bases outside the gene matches: 19. Germline V gene data show CDR1 as LGHNA and CDR2 as YNFKEQ. The CDR3 sequence: CASSQDQGQGLAGGPGETQYF. CDR3 nucleotide sequence: TGTGCCAGCAGCCAAGATCAGGGACAGGGATTAGCGGGGGGGCCGGGAGAGACCCAGTACTTC.

This clone was observed once. The rearrangement links TRBV19 to TRBJ1-5; a weak D match, TRBD1 (5 bases). This CDR3 has 17 residues. V lost 3 bases to trimming and J lost 0 bases, with 15 bases between them. Germline CDR1 LNHDA, CDR2 SQIVND (reference sequence). In DNA form, the CDR3 reads TGTGCCAGTAGTATGGTAGGGGAACCCTATAGCAATCAGCCCCAGCATTTT. It specifies CASSMVGEPYSNQPQHF.

This chain's CDR3 is CASSPEGAGANVLTF. DNA of the CDR3: TGTGCCAGCAGTCCTGAGGGGGCTGGGGCCAACGTCCTGACTTTC. The rearrangement links TRBV28 to TRBJ2-6; maybe TRBD1 (6 bases). CDR1 MDHEN and CDR2 SYDVKM come from the germline V gene. V was pared by 5 bases and J by 2 bases, with 10 bases between. This CDR3 is built from 15 residues. Supplemented by reference TRBV28 and TRBJ2-6, the full variable domain reads DVKVTQSSRYLVKRTGEKVFLECVQDMDHENMFWYRQDPGLGLRLIYFSYDVKMKEKGDIPEGYSVSREKKERFSLILESASTNQTSMYLCASSPEGAGANVLTFGAGSRLTVL.

This clone showed up just once. The rearrangement uses TRBV7-6 and TRBJ2-5, with TRBD2 matching over 9 bases. CDR1 SGHVS and CDR2 FNYEAQ come from the germline V gene. J was trimmed by 1 base and V by 1 base; bases with no gene match: 13. The CDR3 runs 19 residues. CDR3: CASSLVPGGGSGGQETQYF. Here the CDR3 DNA reads TGTGCCAGCAGCTTAGTACCCGGTGGTGGTAGCGGGGGCCAAGAGACCCAGTACTTC.

Here the CDR3 DNA reads TGTGCCAGCAGCCCGAGGGACAGCGAAGCTTTCTTT. It yields the protein CASSPRDSEAFF. V is TRBV7-2 and J is TRBJ1-1, with TRBD1 matching over 7 bases. The CDR3 sequence is 12 residues long. After removal of 5 bases from V and 8 bases from J, the junction contained 5 bases not matched to a gene. Looked up from germline, CDR1 is SGHTA and CDR2 is FQGNSA. The variable domain in full, completed from reference TRBV7-2 and TRBJ1-1, reads GAGVSQSPSNKVTEKGKDVELRCDPISGHTALYWYRQSLGQGLEFLIYFQGNSAPDKSGLPSDRFSAERTGGSVSTLTIQRTQQEDSAVYLCASSPRDSEAFFGQGTRLTVV.

V usage is TRBV6-1 and J usage is TRBJ1-1; D gene ambiguous. The CDR3 extends over 14 amino acids. V gave up 2 bases and J gave up 5 bases, with 12 bases separating them. The germline V gene has CDR1 MNHNS and CDR2 SASEGT. CDR3 nucleotides: TGTGCCAGCAGTGAATTTTTTCGGGGAACTGAAGCTTTCTTT. Its protein product is CASSEFFRGTEAFF.

The V call is TRBV7-8, the J call TRBJ2-1; 11 nucleotides agree with TRBD2. The CDR3 is made up of 17 amino acids. Germline CDR1 is SGHVS and CDR2 is FQNEAQ. Unmatched junction bases numbered 8, after V lost 5 bases and J lost 2 bases. This CDR3 reads CASSRTSGGAPYNEQFF. The DNA of the CDR3 is TGTGCCAGCAGCAGAACTAGCGGGGGTGCACCCTACAATGAGCAGTTCTTC.

The V call is TRBV5-1, the J call TRBJ2-5; TRBD1 matches at 10 bases. Losses at the gene ends were 5 bases for V and 3 bases for J; bases not matched to a gene: 7. Germline V gene data show CDR1 as SGHRS and CDR2 as YFSETQ. The length of the CDR3 is 15 residues. CDR3 sequence reads: CASSNGGTGEETQYF. The CDR3 bases are TGCGCCAGCAGTAATGGCGGGACAGGGGAAGAGACCCAGTACTTC. The full variable domain, completed using reference TRBV5-1 and TRBJ2-5, is KAGVTQTPRYLIKTRGQQVTLSCSPISGHRSVSWYQQTPGQGLQFLFEYFSETQRNKGNFPGRFSGRQFSNSRSEMNVSTLELGDSALYLCASSNGGTGEETQYFGPGTRLLVL.

This clone appeared a few times. The chain combines TRBV2 with TRBJ1-2, with D possibly TRBD1 on 5 matching bases. Germline CDR1 is SNHLY and CDR2 is FYNNEI. V lost 2 bases and J lost 2, with 6 bases in between. CDR3 length: 13 amino acids. The CDR3 spells CASSEQGNYGYTF. CDR3 nucleotide sequence: TGTGCCAGCAGTGAACAGGGAAACTATGGCTACACCTTC.

This clone occurred once. This chain uses TRBV2 with TRBJ2-2, with 7 bases fitting TRBD1. The V segment lost 7 bases and the J segment 2 bases; nucleotides outside the gene matches: 4. The CDR3 is 14 amino acids. The V gene's germline CDR1 is SNHLY and CDR2 FYNNEI. This chain's CDR3 is CASTAGGNTGELFF. DNA for the CDR3: TGTGCCAGCACCGCAGGGGGAAACACCGGGGAGCTGTTTTTT. The full variable domain, completed using reference TRBV2 and TRBJ2-2, is EPEVTQTPSHQVTQMGQEVILRCVPISNHLYFYWYRQILGQKVEFLVSFYNNEISEKSEIFDDQFSVERPDGSNFTLKIRSTKLEDSAMYFCASTAGGNTGELFFGEGSRLTVL.

The gene calls are TRBV5-1 and TRBJ2-5, with TRBD2 as a possible D gene (6 bases). The CDR3 is 14 residues long. V lost 4 bases and J lost 2, with 12 bases in between. CDR1 and CDR2 from the germline V gene are SGHRS and YFSETQ. For the CDR3, the DNA is TGCGCCAGCAGCATAGCGGCTCCTCAAGAGACCCAGTACTTC. Amino acid sequence: CASSIAAPQETQYF.

The rearrangement joins TRBV6-4 to TRBJ2-3, with TRBD2 identical over 7 bases. The CDR3 runs to 15 residues. V shed 3 bases and J 0 bases; nucleotides not matched to a gene: 3. Germline assignment: CDR1 MRHNA and CDR2 SNTAGT. DNA of the CDR3: TGTGCCAGCAGTGAGGGACTAACTAGCACAGATACGCAGTATTTT. It specifies CASSEGLTSTDTQYF.

The chain links TRBV11-1 to TRBJ2-7; perhaps TRBD2 as D (6 bases). Between the trimmed V and J ends, which lost 5 bases and 0 bases, there was a span of 17 bases. The germline gives CDR1 SGHAT, CDR2 FQDESV (reference sequence). The CDR3 totals 16 residues. Here the CDR3 DNA reads TGTGCCAGCAGCCTTGGTGGCGGGACGTCCTCCTACGAGCAGTACTTC. Translation gives CASSLGGGTSSYEQYF.